The present T cell receptor beta chain was sequenced within a study of OX40 agonist ivuxolimab in advanced cancers. Background on the study: Patients enrolled in dose escalation were diagnosed with hepatocellular carcinoma, melanoma, renal cell or head and neck cancer.

Profiling relied on immunoSEQ multiplex PCR, and the TCRdb table lists in-frame clones only, not all of them. The sample holds some 58,000 clones, less than 90% seen once. The starting material was CD4+ or CD8+ T cells sorted from blood, obtained in a trial of the OX40 agonist ivuxolimab. The sequence derives from an adult with an advanced solid tumor such as melanoma, head and neck, liver or kidney cancer.

DNA of the CDR3: TGCAGCGCCGGGTTAGCTGGCGGGGAAAAACTGTTTTTT. This sequence encodes CSAGLAGGEKLFF. J is TRBJ1-4 and V is TRBV29-1, with D unresolved. Germline assignment: CDR1 SQVTM and CDR2 ANQGSEA. This CDR3 spans 13 amino acids. The germline V and J ends were trimmed by 7 bases and 8 bases, with 17 bases remaining between them.